The clone carrying this T cell receptor (beta chain) has just one count. Different DNA sequences within this sample yield the same CDR3. Clones were sequenced by immunoSEQ multiplex PCR, and TCRdb holds only the in-frame ones, with some missing. The data contain approximately 84,000 clones, roughly four fifths of them singletons. The data stem from a study of control samples from healthy donors and cancer patients. V lost 1 base to trimming and J lost 4 bases, with 2 bases between them. Germline loops: CDR1 MDHEN, CDR2 SYDVKM. This CDR3 has 12 residues. The rearrangement uses TRBV28 and TRBJ1-5; no definite D call. This receptor was taken from a woman between 55 and 75 years old in good health. The sequenced material came from blood. CDR3 coding DNA: TGTGCCAGCAGTTTATTGAATCAGCCCCAGCATTTT. Protein: CASSLLNQPQHF.